The rows below give T cell receptor beta chains drawn from one sample of a study of cytomegalovirus exposure and HLA in healthy donors. The assay was immunoSEQ multiplex PCR, and TCRdb's table has in-frame clones only and misses some. The sample carries about 120,000 clones, roughly 83% recorded once. Material: PBMCs. Source of these receptors: a man younger than 45 in good health and CMV-seropositive. CDR3s leave out the opening cysteine and the closing phenylalanine or tryptophan. A D gene is named only where the DNA matches it firmly.

TRBJ2-7 | TRBV5-1 | TRBD1 | ASEGQGGHEQY
TRBJ2-7 | TRBV29-1 | - | SVRPQRASAYEQY
TRBJ2-5 | TRBV7-2 | - | ASSLYLEGKTQY
TRBJ2-1 | TRBV7-8 | - | ASSLGVREQF
TRBJ1-3 | TRBV5-1 | TRBD1 | ASSQRQGADTIY
TRBJ1-2 | TRBV4-2 | - | ASSPMGLQNYGYT
TRBJ1-6 | TRBV11-3 | - | ASRGGPSSYNSPLH
TRBJ1-5 | TRBV27 | TRBD1 | ASSRGQGDQPQH
TRBJ2-3 | TRBV5-6 | - | ASSLHARGDTQY
TRBJ1-3 | TRBV27 | TRBD1 | ASSLRPGGPFSGNTIY